Described below is a single TCR beta chain sequence and its context. The antigen remains unidentified. These data belong to a study of blood T cells in healthy people across ages. Across the study: Roughly one uniquely barcoded beta molecule per two T cells was captured.

The V end lost 0 bases, the J end lost 0 bases, and 10 bases lay between the germline ends. The germline gives CDR1 SGDLS, CDR2 YYNGEE. The CDR3 consists of 16 residues. Points from the study as a whole: Roughly linear declines in TCR beta diversity per million T cells occurred with age. There was a strong correlation between TCR beta diversity and naive T cell percentage. Donors of long life had a larger count of naive CD4+ cells and greater diversity than aged donors.

For the second PCR, which ran for roughly 6 to 12 cycles, a sample-barcoded 5' primer and a J-beta primer mix were used. One entry per CDR3 protein results from TCRdb running MiXCR on the 5' RACE reads. This repertoire shows roughly 1.5 million distinct CDR3 sequences, 35% to 45% found once; its top ten account for over 3.5%. The sequencing sample was made of blood. The origin of this receptor is a woman aged 18-35 years in good health. The chain employs TRBV9 and TRBJ1-3; D not resolved. The chain's CDR3 is CASSVAASRSGNTIYF. The CDR3 coding sequence is TGTGCCAGCAGCGTAGCGGCCAGCCGCTCTGGAAACACCATATATTTT. The whole variable domain, remainder taken from reference TRBV9 and TRBJ1-3, is DSGVTQTPKHLITATGQRVTLRCSPRSGDLSVYWYQQSLDQGLQFLIQYYNGEERAKGNILERFSAQQFPDLHSELNLSSLELGDSALYFCASSVAASRSGNTIYFGEGSWLTVV.